The 21 T cell receptor beta chains reported below all come from one sample, sequenced in a study of a mutant IDH1 vaccine in newly diagnosed glioma. What these receptors recognize is not known. Sample time point: week 11, during vaccination. Vaccination used 300 ug of mutant IDH1 20-mer peptide per dose, with topical imiquimod. Assay: immunoSEQ multiplex PCR; the TCRdb copy retains only in-frame clones and omits some. In the table there are some 120,000 clones, roughly 77% of which are singletons. The sample here was PBMCs, taken from a glioma patient whose treatment included an IDH1 peptide vaccine. These receptors were collected from a middle-aged man with glioma.

This clone was found a few times. The chain links TRBV4-1 to TRBJ1-1; D may be TRBD1 (5 bases). There are 15 residues in the CDR3. Trimming removed 4 bases from V and 4 bases from J, with 16 bases in between. Germline V gene lookup returns CDR1 MGHRA and CDR2 YSYEKL. CDR3 sequence: CASSRPQGGVTEAFF. The CDR3 DNA sequence: TGCGCCAGCAGCCGTCCCCAGGGTGGCGTCACTGAAGCTTTCTTT.

This chain joins TRBV4-1 and TRBJ2-3, with 7 bases fitting TRBD1. Germline V lookup: CDR1 MGHRA, CDR2 YSYEKL. J was trimmed by 2 bases and V by 0 bases; bases with no gene match: 5. The CDR3 consists of 16 residues. The CDR3 nucleotides are TGCGCCAGCAGCCAAGACTTAGGGGGCTTCACAGATACGCAGTATTTT. Residues: CASSQDLGGFTDTQYF.

V usage is TRBV5-1 and J usage is TRBJ1-4; tentative D call: TRBD1 (6 bases). The CDR3 has 15 amino acids. Germline V lookup: CDR1 SGHRS, CDR2 YFSETQ. The germline V and J ends were trimmed by 5 bases and 7 bases, with 18 bases remaining between them. The CDR3 DNA reads as TGCGCCAGCAGGGATGCCTCAGGGGTTGGTGAAAAACTGTTTTTT. Translated: CASRDASGVGEKLFF.

The chain recombines TRBV19 with TRBJ2-3; D uncertain. Trimming stripped 7 bases from V and 6 bases from J, with 23 bases between. Germline CDR1 LNHDA, CDR2 SQIVND (reference sequence). The CDR3 runs to 16 residues. Here the CDR3 reads CASKPPGVFFRDTQYF. CDR3 coding DNA: TGTGCCAGTAAGCCTCCCGGAGTGTTTTTTCGTGATACGCAGTATTTT.

The CDR3 protein is CASSLDRGPFNYGYTF. CDR3 nucleotide sequence: TGTGCCAGCAGCTTGGACAGGGGCCCTTTTAACTATGGCTACACCTTC. The genes are TRBV5-6 and TRBJ1-2, with 7 bases identical to TRBD1. V gave up 0 bases and J gave up 1 base; unmatched junction bases: 6. Looked up from germline, CDR1 is SGHDT and CDR2 is YYEEEE. CDR3 length equals 16 residues.

This rearrangement joins TRBV14 to TRBJ1-1; TRBD1 matches 10 bases. From germline, CDR1 is SGHDN and CDR2 FVKESK. The CDR3 is 16 amino acids. V trimming: 4 bases; J trimming: 5 bases; junction bases outside the gene matches: 10. The CDR3 DNA follows: TGTGCCAGCAGCCGAAGGAGACCGGGACAGGGGACTGAAGCTTTCTTT. This codes for CASSRRRPGQGTEAFF.

The chain recombines TRBV4-2 with TRBJ2-7, with TRBD2 matching over 11 bases. Trimming took 5 bases from V and 2 from J; bases not matched to a gene: 2. The germline V gene has CDR1 LGHNA and CDR2 YNFKEQ. The CDR3 has 14 residues. The CDR3 reads CASSFSGGAYEQYF. The CDR3 DNA sequence: TGTGCCAGCAGCTTTAGCGGGGGGGCCTACGAGCAGTACTTC.

To note about this clone: Germline and junction disagree at one end, which may indicate a read error. The chain combines TRBV10-3 with TRBJ1-6; no reliable D call. The CDR3 sequence is 15 residues long. Germline V gives CDR1 ENHRY, CDR2 SYGVKD. The CDR3 protein is CASSYGWVGNSPLHF. Written as DNA, the CDR3 is TGTGCCAGCAGTTACGGGTGGGTGGGAAATTCACCCCTCCACTTT.

This chain uses TRBV6-6 with TRBJ2-5; either TRBD1 or TRBD2 may fit D (6 bases each). The V end was cut by 2 bases, the J end by 4 bases, with 14 bases between. Germline CDR1 reads MNHNY; CDR2 reads SVGAGI (reference sequence). There are 15 residues in the CDR3. The DNA for the CDR3 is TGTGCCAGCAGTTACGTGCGGGGCAGGGGAGAGACCCAGTACTTC. Translation: CASSYVRGRGETQYF.

The J gene is TRBJ1-1, the V gene TRBV5-6, with D possibly TRBD1 on 5 matching bases. The CDR3 length is 14 residues. V lost 2 bases to trimming and J lost 4 bases, with 12 bases between them. The germline V gene has CDR1 SGHDT and CDR2 YYEEEE. The chain's CDR3 is CASSLEGRTTEAFF. The CDR3 nucleotides are TGTGCCAGCAGCTTAGAGGGGCGGACCACTGAAGCTTTCTTT.

The gene calls are TRBV9 and TRBJ2-3, with 12 nucleotides matching TRBD2. This CDR3 is built from 15 residues. After removal of 3 bases from V and 7 bases from J, the junction contained 6 bases not matched to a gene. Germline V CDR1 and CDR2: SGDLS, YYNGEE. The DNA for the CDR3 is TGTGCCAGCAGCGCGACTAGCGGGAGTTGGTATACGCAGTATTTT. Residues: CASSATSGSWYTQYF.

This chain joins TRBV6-5 and TRBJ1-1; 7 bases are shared with TRBD1. This CDR3 has 14 residues. After removal of 5 bases from V and 3 bases from J, the junction contained 6 bases not matched to a gene. The germline CDR1 and CDR2 sequences are MNHEY and SVGAGI. The CDR3 protein is CASSRGTAHTEAFF. CDR3 bases: TGTGCCAGCAGTCGCGGGACAGCCCACACTGAAGCTTTCTTT.

In this sample, this clone turned up a few times. The chain carries TRBV6-5 and TRBJ2-3, with TRBD2 as a possible D gene (6 bases). Germline-derived CDR1 and CDR2 are MNHEY and SVGAGI. The CDR3 consists of 14 residues. Trimming removed 6 bases from V and 0 bases from J, with 10 bases in between. The CDR3 protein is CASRRGTSTDTQYF. The CDR3 DNA reads TGTGCCAGCAGGCGGGGTACTAGCACAGATACGCAGTATTTT.

This clone has only one observation. The J gene is TRBJ2-7, the V gene TRBV5-6; the match to TRBD2 covers 8 bases. In germline, CDR1 is SGHDT, CDR2 YYEEEE. The CDR3 covers 15 residues. V shed 1 base, J shed 2 bases, and the junction held 5 bases outside the gene matches. The CDR3 DNA sequence: TGTGCCAGCAGCTTGAGGCCTAGCGGGCCCTACGAGCAGTACTTC. It encodes CASSLRPSGPYEQYF.

The chain joins TRBV5-1 to TRBJ2-7; D may be TRBD1 (6 bases). The V end lost 0 bases, the J end lost 4 bases, and 23 bases lay between the germline ends. The V gene's germline CDR1 is SGHRS and CDR2 YFSETQ. This CDR3 comprises 18 residues. DNA for the CDR3: TGCGCCAGCAGCTTGGGGTCAGGGGCCGTAGCCGTTCGGTACGAGCAGTACTTC. It codes for CASSLGSGAVAVRYEQYF. The full variable domain, rest sourced from reference TRBV5-1 and TRBJ2-7, is KAGVTQTPRYLIKTRGQQVTLSCSPISGHRSVSWYQQTPGQGLQFLFEYFSETQRNKGNFPGRFSGRQFSNSRSEMNVSTLELGDSALYLCASSLGSGAVAVRYEQYFGPGTRLTVT.

As to this clone: Being one base from a much bigger clone, this may be a read error. V usage is TRBV4-2 and J usage is TRBJ2-5; a weak D match, TRBD2 (7 bases). Looked up from germline, CDR1 is LGHNA and CDR2 is YNFKEQ. Trimming took 0 bases from V and 11 from J, leaving 22 bases between them. This CDR3 is built from 16 residues. CDR3 nucleotides: TGTGCCAGCAGCCAAGATGGGGTGGGAAGGGGGAGGGAGCAGTACTTC. Protein sequence: CASSQDGVGRGREQYF.

In DNA, the CDR3 is TGTGCCAGCTCACCACTCGGGACAGAACAAGTTATCTCTAATGAAAAACTGTTTTTT. This gives the protein CASSPLGTEQVISNEKLFF. The rearrangement joins TRBV18 to TRBJ1-4, with TRBD1 matching over 7 bases. The CDR3 covers 19 residues. Trimming took 1 base from V and 3 from J; bases not matched to a gene: 14. Germline values: CDR1 KGHSH, CDR2 LQKENI.

CDR3 in amino acids: CASSSEGYYGYTF. Written as DNA, the CDR3 is TGTGCCAGCAGCTCGGAGGGGTACTATGGCTACACCTTC. The chain links TRBV7-8 to TRBJ1-2; weak D call: TRBD1 (5 bases). The germline V gene encodes CDR1 SGHVS and CDR2 FQNEAQ. V lost 4 bases, J lost 3 bases, and 9 bases lay in between. The CDR3 spans 13 residues.

The sample holds a few counts of this clone. The CDR3 DNA reads as TGTGCCAGCAGCTTTCTTCGGAGGAACACTGAAGCTTTCTTT. It encodes CASSFLRRNTEAFF. The chain is built from TRBV7-9 and TRBJ1-1; D unresolved. CDR3 length: 14 amino acids. The V end lost 3 bases, the J end lost 1 base, and 9 bases lay between the germline ends. Looked up from germline, CDR1 is SEHNR and CDR2 is FQNEAQ (reference sequence).

The rearrangement links TRBV5-6 to TRBJ1-5, with D tentatively TRBD1 (5 bases). Trimming took off 2 bases at V and 5 bases at J, with 8 bases between the two ends. Germline lookup yields CDR1 SGHDT and CDR2 YYEEEE. This CDR3 is built from 13 residues. The CDR3 DNA reads TGTGCCAGCAGCTTAAGGGGCTATCAGCCCCAGCATTTT. Protein: CASSLRGYQPQHF.

The gene calls are TRBV2 and TRBJ1-6; D uncertain. The V gene's germline CDR1 is SNHLY and CDR2 FYNNEI. Trimming took off 6 bases at V and 0 bases at J, with 3 bases between the two ends. The CDR3 sequence is 13 residues long. CDR3 sequence reads: CASRTSYNSPLHF. CDR3 in DNA: TGTGCCAGCAGGACCTCCTATAATTCACCCCTCCACTTT.